A single sample gave rise to the 24 T cell receptor beta chains below, sequenced in a study of blood T cell repertoires in COVID-19. Assay used: immunoSEQ multiplex PCR; TCRdb lists only in-frame clones, some missing. Of about 300,000 clones in the sample, about four fifths were seen once. Sequencing was carried out using peripheral blood. Every receptor here comes from a woman aged 45-60 years with acute or convalescent COVID-19.

CDR3: CSVGSGDEKLFF. CDR3 sequence (DNA): TGCAGCGTTGGGTCAGGCGACGAAAAACTGTTTTTT. J is TRBJ1-4 and V is TRBV29-1; the D is unclear. The V and J ends lost 4 bases and 8 bases respectively, with 11 bases between them. Looked up from germline, CDR1 is SQVTM and CDR2 is ANQGSEA. There are 12 residues in the CDR3.

CDR3 amino acids: CASSRTSGTYNEQFF. The CDR3 bases are TGTGCCAGCTCACGGACTAGCGGGACTTACAATGAGCAGTTCTTC. V usage is TRBV18 and J usage is TRBJ2-1, with 12 bases aligning to TRBD2. Trimming removed 4 bases from V and 4 bases from J; junction bases left unmatched: 2. Germline CDR1 is KGHSH and CDR2 is LQKENI. This CDR3 is 15 amino acids long.

The chain is built from TRBV18 and TRBJ1-2; D possibly corresponds to TRBD1 (5 bases). CDR3 length: 14 residues. The V and J ends lost 4 bases and 8 bases respectively, with 17 bases between them. CDR1 KGHSH and CDR2 LQKENI come from the germline V gene. The CDR3 bases are TGTGCCAGCTCACAGGGGTTGGAGTTCGAAGGCTACACCTTC. Translation gives CASSQGLEFEGYTF. Filled out from reference TRBV18 and TRBJ1-2, the complete variable domain reads NAGVMQNPRHLVRRRGQEARLRCSPMKGHSHVYWYRQLPEEGLKFMVYLQKENIIDESGMPKERFSAEFPKEGPSILRIQQVVRGDSAAYFCASSQGLEFEGYTFGSGTRLTVV.

J is TRBJ2-2 and V is TRBV30, with a weak D call TRBD1 (6 bases). This CDR3 has 15 residues. Germline lookup yields CDR1 GTSNPN and CDR2 SVGIG (reference sequence). The V end was cut by 3 bases, the J end by 8 bases, with 19 bases between. The chain's CDR3 is CAWRRGTTGVGELFF. The CDR3 coding sequence is TGTGCCTGGAGGAGGGGGACCACCGGAGTTGGGGAGCTGTTTTTT.

CDR3 in amino acids: CAIGSNNEKLFF. Here the CDR3 DNA reads TGTGCCATCGGTTCTAATAATGAAAAACTGTTTTTT. This rearrangement joins TRBV10-3 to TRBJ1-4; D unclear. This CDR3 has 12 amino acids. CDR1 ENHRY and CDR2 SYGVKD come from the germline V gene. The ends were cut back, 8 bases at V and 4 bases at J, with 8 bases in the middle.

V usage is TRBV7-2 and J usage is TRBJ1-3; 7 nucleotides line up with TRBD1. The trim removed 0 bases at V and 7 bases at J, leaving 3 bases unmatched. The CDR3 sequence is 14 residues long. CDR1 is SGHTA, CDR2 FQGNSA, per germline. The CDR3 region has the DNA TGTGCCAGCAGCTTAGCGGTACAGGGGAACACCATATATTTT. Its translation is CASSLAVQGNTIYF.

The V call is TRBV30, the J call TRBJ1-2, with D possibly TRBD1 on 6 matching bases. The CDR3 spans 14 residues. Germline lookup yields CDR1 GTSNPN and CDR2 SVGIG (reference sequence). V lost 0 bases to trimming and J lost 6 bases, with 14 bases between them. CDR3 amino acids: CAWSVAPGTNGYTF. Here the CDR3 DNA reads TGTGCCTGGAGTGTAGCCCCCGGGACAAATGGCTACACCTTC.

In this sample, this clone turned up a few times. The sample has other DNA sequences that encode this CDR3 too. The rearrangement uses TRBV25-1 and TRBJ1-1; no clear D gene. The V gene's germline CDR1 is MGHDK and CDR2 SYGVNS. Trimming took 3 bases from V and 1 from J, leaving 6 bases between them. The CDR3 has 13 residues. The DNA for the CDR3 is TGTGCCAGCAGTGAGGCTGGGAACACTGAAGCTTTCTTT. It translates to CASSEAGNTEAFF. Variable domain in full (rest from reference TRBV25-1 and TRBJ1-1): EADIYQTPRYLVIGTGKKITLECSQTMGHDKMYWYQQDPGMELHLIHYSYGVNSTEKGDLSSESTVSRIRTEHFPLTLESARPSHTSQYLCASSEAGNTEAFFGQGTRLTVV.

This clone was detected a few times. The chain carries TRBV7-2 and TRBJ1-5; TRBD1 matches at 9 bases. The trim removed 5 bases at V and 5 bases at J, leaving 10 bases unmatched. The CDR3 has 16 amino acids. Germline values: CDR1 SGHTA, CDR2 FQGNSA. CDR3 protein: CASSPYRGDRDQPQHF. Here the CDR3 DNA reads TGTGCCAGCAGCCCATACCGAGGGGACAGGGATCAGCCCCAGCATTTT.

V and J are TRBV5-1 and TRBJ1-4; possibly TRBD1 for D (5 bases). The CDR3 spans 13 residues. With 0 bases removed from V and 8 bases from J, the gap between germline ends came to 8 bases. Germline CDR1 and CDR2: SGHRS and YFSETQ. CDR3 protein: CASSLGSGEKLFF. CDR3 nucleotides: TGCGCCAGCAGCTTGGGGTCAGGGGAAAAACTGTTTTTT.

This chain uses TRBV10-3 with TRBJ1-1; D may be TRBD1 (5 bases). Germline V gives CDR1 ENHRY, CDR2 SYGVKD. V lost 0 bases and J lost 13, with 15 bases in between. CDR3 length: 13 residues. The CDR3 reads CAISESAGGLVFF. The DNA for the CDR3 is TGTGCCATCAGTGAGTCGGCGGGGGGGTTGGTTTTCTTT.

This sequence joins TRBV6-4 and TRBJ2-3; tentatively, D is TRBD1 (6 bases). Germline V gives CDR1 MRHNA, CDR2 SNTAGT. The CDR3 spans 14 residues. Deletions cut 6 bases from V and 3 bases from J, with 13 bases between. CDR3 sequence reads: CASSRDQGTDTQYF. CDR3 coding DNA: TGTGCCAGCAGCCGGGACCAGGGGACAGATACGCAGTATTTT.

The chain is built from TRBV7-2 and TRBJ1-5, with D maybe TRBD1 (6 bases). The V and J ends lost 5 bases and 8 bases respectively, with 19 bases between them. Per germline, CDR1 SGHTA and CDR2 FQGNSA. The CDR3 length is 15 residues. The CDR3 nucleotides are TGTGCCAGCAGCCCTAACCGGGGGGCCCTGGAGCCCCAGCATTTT. Translation: CASSPNRGALEPQHF.

The chain joins TRBV19 to TRBJ2-6; D possibly corresponds to TRBD2 (6 bases). Germline lookup yields CDR1 LNHDA and CDR2 SQIVND (reference sequence). The CDR3 spans 15 residues. V dropped 7 bases and J dropped 3 bases, with 13 bases sitting between them. The CDR3 nucleotides are TGTGCCAGTAATGGGGGGAGCCTTGGGGCCAACGTCCTGACTTTC. The encoded protein is CASNGGSLGANVLTF.

This rearrangement joins TRBV24-1 to TRBJ2-4, with unresolved D. This CDR3 has 14 amino acids. Looked up from germline, CDR1 is KGHDR and CDR2 is SFDVKD. The germline V and J ends were trimmed by 6 bases and 1 base, with 9 bases remaining between them. This CDR3 reads CATSPSGAKNIQYF. The CDR3 DNA reads as TGTGCCACCAGTCCTTCCGGGGCCAAAAACATTCAGTACTTC.

The V and J genes are TRBV5-5 and TRBJ2-3; TRBD1 matches at 10 bases. Losses at the gene ends were 4 bases for V and 4 bases for J; bases not matched to a gene: 6. Germline-derived CDR1 and CDR2 are SGHKS and YYEKEE (reference sequence). The CDR3 is made up of 15 amino acids. The CDR3 DNA follows: TGTGCCAGCAGCGGGTGGGGACAGGGGCCAGATACGCAGTATTTT. Translated, it gives CASSGWGQGPDTQYF.

This clone is a singleton in its sample. The rearrangement uses TRBV6-6 and TRBJ2-3; 8 positions agree with TRBD1. V shed 6 bases, J shed 3 bases, and the junction held 11 bases outside the gene matches. Germline loops: CDR1 MNHNY, CDR2 SVGAGI (reference sequence). This CDR3 contains 16 residues. CDR3 DNA: TGTGCCAGCAGCTCACCCGACAGGGGCGAGACAGATACGCAGTATTTT. Its protein product is CASSSPDRGETDTQYF.

The rearrangement uses TRBV4-1 and TRBJ2-3, with 10 positions matching TRBD2. The CDR3 consists of 17 residues. Per germline, CDR1 MGHRA and CDR2 YSYEKL. Trimming at V came to 5 bases and at J to 3 bases, leaving 11 bases not matched to a gene. DNA of the CDR3: TGCGCCAGCAGCGCCAAGGGAATAGCGGGGGGTACAGATACGCAGTATTTT. Protein sequence: CASSAKGIAGGTDTQYF.

The chain uses TRBV30 and TRBJ2-3, with D possibly matching TRBD1 (8 bases). The CDR3 contains 15 residues. From germline, CDR1 is GTSNPN and CDR2 SVGIG (reference sequence). V was cut by 5 bases and J by 2 bases, with 17 bases left in between. The CDR3, as DNA: TGTGCCTGGTCAGCGGGGACAGGCGACACAGATACGCAGTATTTT. It is translated as CAWSAGTGDTDTQYF.

CDR3 nucleotide sequence: TGCGCCAGCAGCTTGGCCCCATCTCGGGCAGGGGGGTATGGCACTGAAGCTTTCTTT. Translation gives CASSLAPSRAGGYGTEAFF. The rearrangement links TRBV5-1 to TRBJ1-1, with 7 bases matching TRBD1. Germline trimming cut 0 bases from V and 4 bases from J; bases unmatched to any gene: 18. The CDR3 is made up of 19 amino acids. Germline V gene sequence: CDR1 SGHRS, CDR2 YFSETQ.

V and J are TRBV24-1 and TRBJ2-1; the D gene is possibly TRBD1 (6 bases). The CDR3 loop spans 15 amino acids. With 4 bases removed from V and 7 bases from J, the gap between germline ends came to 16 bases. Germline V gene lookup returns CDR1 KGHDR and CDR2 SFDVKD. The CDR3 DNA is TGTGCCACCAGTGAGGCAGGGGTCCGTCAGAATGAGCAGTTCTTC. This translates into CATSEAGVRQNEQFF.

This clone was seen a handful of times. This chain links TRBV7-9 with TRBJ2-5; D not certain. Germline CDR1 reads SEHNR; CDR2 reads FQNEAQ (reference sequence). V was pared by 2 bases and J by 2 bases, with 9 bases between. CDR3 length: 14 residues. CDR3 in DNA: TGTGCCAGCAGCTTACGAGGTCAACAAGAGACCCAGTACTTC. Translating gives CASSLRGQQETQYF.

The chain carries TRBV7-3 and TRBJ2-2, with 11 bases aligning to TRBD1. Unmatched junction bases numbered 9, after V lost 4 bases and J lost 5 bases. Germline V gene sequence: CDR1 SGHTA, CDR2 FQGTGA. This CDR3 region has 17 residues. The CDR3 here is CASSSRGRDRGTGELFF. CDR3 DNA sequence: TGTGCCAGCAGCTCCAGGGGCAGGGACAGGGGGACCGGGGAGCTGTTTTTT.

The chain uses TRBV5-5 and TRBJ2-7; 8 bases agree with TRBD2. Per germline, CDR1 SGHKS and CDR2 YYEKEE (reference sequence). The trim removed 0 bases at V and 6 bases at J, leaving 2 bases unmatched. The CDR3 totals 13 residues. Written as DNA, the CDR3 is TGTGCCAGCAGCTTGGTGGCGGGGGGCGAGCAGTACGTC. It is translated as CASSLVAGGEQYV.